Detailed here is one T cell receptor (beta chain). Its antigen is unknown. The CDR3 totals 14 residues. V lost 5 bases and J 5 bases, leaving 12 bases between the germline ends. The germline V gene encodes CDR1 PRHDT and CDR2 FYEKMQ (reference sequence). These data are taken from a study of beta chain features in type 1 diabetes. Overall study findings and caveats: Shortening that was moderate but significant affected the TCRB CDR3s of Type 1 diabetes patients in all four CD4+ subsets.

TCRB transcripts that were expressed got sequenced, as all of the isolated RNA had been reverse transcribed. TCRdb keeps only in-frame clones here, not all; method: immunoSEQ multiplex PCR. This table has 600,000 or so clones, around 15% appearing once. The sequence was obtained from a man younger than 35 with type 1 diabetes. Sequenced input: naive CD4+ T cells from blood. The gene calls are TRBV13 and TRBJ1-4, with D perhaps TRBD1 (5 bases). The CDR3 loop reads CASSAIAGNEKLFF. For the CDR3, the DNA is TGTGCCAGCAGCGCGATAGCAGGGAATGAAAAACTGTTTTTT.